Presented here are 28 T cell receptor beta chains from one specimen sequenced in a study of regulatory T cells in long-lasting Graves disease. As to time point: newly diagnosed GD, antithyroid drugs for less than 3 months. Making the TCR library involved RNA that had been extracted from PBMCs. Construction of TCR beta libraries relied on iRepertoire HTBI primers and on Arm-PCR targeting CDR3 regions. MiXCR, applied by TCRdb to the multiplex PCR reads, yields one record per CDR3 protein. The sample records 240,000 or so distinct CDR3 sequences, around 20% being singletons. The sample here was peripheral blood mononuclear cells (PBMCs), taken at new diagnosis, from a patient treated with antithyroid drugs. These receptors originate from a female donor with Graves disease.

This chain connects TRBV2 to TRBJ2-3; 12 bases are shared with TRBD2. The germline CDR1 and CDR2 sequences are SNHLY and FYNNEI. CDR3 length equals 17 residues. Trimming removed 2 bases from V and 6 bases from J; junction bases left unmatched: 9. CDR3: CASSETPGLAGPDTQYF. In nucleotides, the CDR3 is TGTGCCAGCAGTGAAACGCCGGGACTAGCGGGTCCGGATACGCAGTATTTT.

This clonotype has just a few counts. The chain combines TRBV5-5 with TRBJ2-7; D is possibly TRBD1 or TRBD2 (5 bases each). V gave up 1 base and J gave up 6 bases, with 26 bases separating them. Germline V gene data show CDR1 as SGHKS and CDR2 as YYEKEE (reference sequence). The CDR3 covers 18 residues. In DNA form, the CDR3 reads TGTGCCAGCAGCTTGATTTCTTGGGGACCCTTAGGGACGGCCGAGCAGTACTTC. Translating gives CASSLISWGPLGTAEQYF.

The chain carries TRBV6-2 or TRBV6-3 and TRBJ1-2; the D is unclear. Germline V gene lookup returns CDR1 MNHEY and CDR2 SVGEGT. The CDR3 is made up of 16 amino acids. V was cut by 10 bases and J by 4 bases, with 25 bases left in between. The CDR3 here is CATVAMGGRRGYGYTF. As DNA, the CDR3 is TGTGCCACGGTTGCCATGGGAGGGCGGCGCGGCTATGGCTACACCTTC.

The chain has TRBV7-9 and TRBJ2-1; 7 bases agree with TRBD1. Germline V gene sequence: CDR1 SEHNR, CDR2 FQNEAQ (reference sequence). V was clipped by 4 bases and J by 7 bases; unmatched bases: 10. This CDR3 has 15 amino acids. CDR3 DNA: TGTGCCAGCAGCTATGGACGAGGGGGCGGGAATGAGCAGTTCTTC. It codes for CASSYGRGGGNEQFF.

This clonotype showed up many times. The chain links TRBV12-3 or TRBV12-4 to TRBJ2-3, with D maybe TRBD2 (5 bases). Trimming took off 4 bases at V and 5 bases at J, with 7 bases between the two ends. The CDR3 spans 12 residues. Written as DNA, the CDR3 is TGTGCCAGCAGTTCGGAGGTAGATACGCAGTATTTT. Translation gives CASSSEVDTQYF.

This clonotype has a count of ten or more. The chain joins TRBV5-1 to TRBJ1-1; TRBD1 is a possible D gene (6 bases). Germline V gene sequence: CDR1 SGHRS, CDR2 YFSETQ. V was shortened by 4 bases and J by 5 bases, with 9 bases between the two germline ends. This CDR3 contains 12 residues. In nucleotides, the CDR3 is TGCGCCAGCAGCCCAAGGGGGACTGAAGCTTTCTTT. This codes for CASSPRGTEAFF.

This clonotype was counted at least ten times. The rearrangement uses TRBV29-1 and TRBJ2-5; D possibly corresponds to TRBD2 (7 bases). The CDR3 is made up of 11 amino acids. The ends were cut back, 8 bases at V and 5 bases at J, with 12 bases in the middle. The germline gives CDR1 SQVTM, CDR2 ANQGSEA. The DNA for the CDR3 is TGCAGCCTCGGGGGGCTGGAGACCCAGTACTTC. Protein product: CSLGGLETQYF.

This clonotype has ten or more counts. The gene calls are TRBV7-2 and TRBJ2-5, with D hard to call. The CDR3 is made up of 13 amino acids. The ends were cut back, 7 bases at V and 4 bases at J, with 13 bases in the middle. Looked up from germline, CDR1 is SGHTA and CDR2 is FQGNSA. CDR3 residues: CASTNSGGETQYF. DNA for the CDR3: TGTGCCAGCACCAATTCGGGTGGAGAGACCCAGTACTTC.

The chain couples TRBV9 to TRBJ2-3, with unresolved D. From germline, CDR1 is SGDLS and CDR2 YYNGEE. The CDR3 loop spans 14 amino acids. V was shortened by 1 base and J by 4 bases, with 10 bases between the two germline ends. The CDR3 coding sequence is TGTGCCAGCAGCGTAATGGTAGTTGCAGATACGCAGTATTTT. Translating it yields CASSVMVVADTQYF.

With respect to this clonotype: A far larger clone lies a single base away; this is likely a read error. The chain has TRBV7-9 and TRBJ2-4, with a tentative D call TRBD2 (5 bases). Germline V gene lookup returns CDR1 SEHNR and CDR2 FQNEAQ (reference sequence). The CDR3 has 16 residues. The CDR3 reads CSSSLVSRETKNIQYF. The CDR3 DNA is TGTTCCAGCAGCTTAGTCAGCCGGGAAACGAAAAACATTCAGTACTTC.

This clonotype showed up many times. The CDR3 loop is CASSPDREETQYF. In DNA form, the CDR3 reads TGTGCCAGCTCACCGGACAGGGAGGAGACCCAGTACTTC. This sequence joins TRBV18 and TRBJ2-5, with 8 bases identical to TRBD1. The germline V gene encodes CDR1 KGHSH and CDR2 LQKENI. This CDR3 has 13 amino acids. V trimming: 3 bases; J trimming: 5 bases; junction bases outside the gene matches: 2.

Only one count was recorded for this clonotype. This chain uses TRBV12-3 or TRBV12-4 with TRBJ2-3; 13 positions agree with TRBD2. The CDR3 contains 16 residues. The junction had 10 bases not matched to a gene; V was cut back by 7 bases and J by 6 bases. As DNA, the CDR3 is TGTGCCAGCACCCAACCGGGACTAGCGGGGCGGGATACGCAGTATTTT. Residues: CASTQPGLAGRDTQYF.

The sample holds many counts of this clonotype. The chain links TRBV3-1 to TRBJ1-1; D uncertain. V was shortened by 0 bases and J by 8 bases, with 10 bases between the two germline ends. This CDR3 region has 13 residues. The germline V gene encodes CDR1 LGHDT and CDR2 YNNKEL (reference sequence). The CDR3 protein is CASSQDPGREAFF. CDR3 nucleotide sequence: TGTGCCAGCAGCCAAGACCCCGGCCGAGAAGCTTTCTTT.

This clonotype has a count of ten or more. The gene calls are TRBV5-1 and TRBJ2-7; D may correspond to TRBD1 or TRBD2 (7 bases each). The CDR3 has 13 amino acids. The germline V and J ends were trimmed by 4 bases and 2 bases, with 10 bases remaining between them. Germline V gives CDR1 SGHRS, CDR2 YFSETQ. The CDR3 DNA reads as TGCGCCAGCAGCGCAGGGGGGGCCTACGAGCAGTACTTC. As protein: CASSAGGAYEQYF. The complete variable domain, with remaining parts taken from reference TRBV5-1 and TRBJ2-7, reads KAGVTQTPRYLIKTRGQQVTLSCSPISGHRSVSWYQQTPGQGLQFLFEYFSETQRNKGNFPGRFSGRQFSNSRSEMNVSTLELGDSALYLCASSAGGAYEQYFGPGTRLTVT.

CDR3 in amino acids: CSAIPTLNQPQHF. In nucleotides, the CDR3 is TGCAGTGCTATTCCCACGTTGAATCAGCCCCAGCATTTT. The rearrangement uses TRBV20-1 and TRBJ1-5; D is undetermined. This CDR3 is built from 13 residues. Per germline, CDR1 DFQATT and CDR2 SNEGSKA (reference sequence). V shed 4 bases and J shed 4 bases, with 11 bases lying between them.

Only a few counts were recorded for this clonotype. The rearrangement uses TRBV28 and TRBJ1-4; tentatively, D is TRBD1 (6 bases). The germline V gene has CDR1 MDHEN and CDR2 SYDVKM. Between the trimmed V and J ends, which lost 4 bases and 6 bases, there was a span of 15 bases. The CDR3 contains 15 residues. CDR3 nucleotide sequence: TGTGCCAGCAGTTCCGGGGGGGCAGTCCATGAAAAACTGTTTTTT. This codes for CASSSGGAVHEKLFF.

This clonotype came up many times. The chain couples TRBV12-3 or TRBV12-4 to TRBJ2-5; 8 positions match TRBD2. Unmatched junction bases numbered 5, after V lost 9 bases and J lost 5 bases. The CDR3 extends over 12 amino acids. The CDR3 is CASGQRGETQYF. The CDR3 nucleotides read TGTGCCAGTGGACAGCGGGGGGAGACCCAGTACTTC.

The chain has TRBV15 and TRBJ2-3; D gene unclear. The CDR3 is 13 residues long. Germline-derived CDR1 and CDR2 are LNHNV and YYDKDF (reference sequence). V gave up 5 bases and J gave up 1 base, with 7 bases separating them. The CDR3 here is CATSRMGTDTQYF. The CDR3 DNA is TGTGCCACCAGCCGGATGGGCACAGATACGCAGTATTTT.

This clonotype has at least ten counts. V and J are TRBV5-5 and TRBJ2-2; tentatively, D is TRBD1 (6 bases). Deletions cut 4 bases from V and 7 bases from J, with 20 bases between. This CDR3 contains 16 residues. CDR1 is SGHKS and CDR2 is YYEKEE in the germline V gene (reference sequence). This CDR3 reads CASSHAEATGGGELFF. CDR3 DNA: TGTGCCAGCAGCCATGCGGAGGCGACAGGCGGCGGGGAGCTGTTTTTT.

The table lists this clonotype with many counts. The chain links TRBV24-1 to TRBJ1-5, with D perhaps matching TRBD1 (6 bases). Germline CDR1 is KGHDR and CDR2 is SFDVKD. The V and J ends lost 7 bases and 5 bases respectively, with 11 bases between them. The CDR3 spans 13 residues. The CDR3 protein is CATSYRVDQPQHF. CDR3 coding DNA: TGTGCCACCAGCTACAGGGTGGATCAGCCCCAGCATTTT.

This clonotype was observed at least ten times. The rearrangement links TRBV6-5 to TRBJ2-1, with 8 bases matching TRBD1. The ends lost 2 bases at V and 8 bases at J; junction bases unmatched: 8. Germline V gene lookup returns CDR1 MNHEY and CDR2 SVGAGI. The CDR3 contains 15 residues. The chain's CDR3 is CASSYAGGNGYEQFF. DNA of the CDR3: TGTGCCAGCAGTTACGCAGGGGGCAATGGCTATGAGCAGTTCTTC.

This clonotype was seen ten or more times. The CDR3 is CASSQGVGGTDTQYF. CDR3 in DNA: TGCGCCAGCAGCCAAGGGGTAGGGGGCACAGATACGCAGTATTTT. The V call is TRBV5-1, the J call TRBJ2-3; D is possibly TRBD1 (5 bases). Between the trimmed V and J ends, which lost 4 bases and 1 base, there was a span of 13 bases. Germline CDR1 SGHRS, CDR2 YFSETQ. The CDR3 loop spans 15 amino acids.

This clonotype has only a few counts. This rearrangement joins TRBV6-5 to TRBJ1-1; D perhaps matches TRBD1 (5 bases). CDR1 and CDR2 (germline): MNHEY, SVGAGI. The CDR3 loop spans 14 amino acids. V lost 2 bases and J lost 3, with 10 bases in between. Written as DNA, the CDR3 is TGTGCCAGCAGTTACCTAGGAGGGGACACTGAAGCTTTCTTT. This translates into CASSYLGGDTEAFF.

As regards this clonotype: A much bigger clone sits one base away, suggesting this may be a read error. This sequence joins TRBV5-5 and TRBJ1-1, with 9 bases matching TRBD1. CDR1 and CDR2 (germline): SGHKS, YYEKEE (reference sequence). This CDR3 region has 13 residues. The CDR3 is CATGGTGRTETFF. CDR3 nucleotide sequence: TGTGCCACCGGGGGGACAGGGAGGACTGAAACTTTCTTT.

This clonotype was observed a handful of times. The chain links TRBV25-1 to TRBJ2-7; no clear D. V was clipped by 3 bases and J by 2 bases, with 5 bases between them. The germline CDR1 and CDR2 sequences are MGHDK and SYGVNS. This CDR3 has 12 amino acids. In DNA, the CDR3 is TGTGCCAGCAGTGAGAATCCCTACGAGCAGTACTTC. Amino acid sequence: CASSENPYEQYF.

CDR3 sequence reads: CASSQDAGAGELFF. The CDR3, as DNA: TGCGCCAGCAGCCAAGATGCGGGGGCGGGGGAGCTGTTTTTT. The chain has TRBV4-3 and TRBJ2-2; tentative D call: TRBD2 (7 bases). Germline V gene data show CDR1 as LGHNA and CDR2 as YSLEER. The CDR3 contains 14 residues. V was shortened by 0 bases and J by 8 bases, with 10 bases between the two germline ends.

Points on this clonotype: A read error may be the cause here, since a much bigger clone is one base away. This chain uses TRBV11-2 with TRBJ2-2; TRBD2 agrees at 8 bases. CDR3 length equals 16 residues. Germline lookup yields CDR1 SGHAT and CDR2 FQNNGV. The CDR3 here is CASSLRSGGNTGELLF. In DNA, the CDR3 is TGTGCCAGCAGCTTACGGAGCGGGGGAAACACCGGGGAGCTGCTTTTT.

This clonotype was counted many times. This chain links TRBV18 with TRBJ1-5; a possible D gene is TRBD1 (5 bases). The germline V gene encodes CDR1 KGHSH and CDR2 LQKENI. CDR3 length: 15 residues. V lost 0 bases, J lost 8 bases, and 14 bases lay in between. CDR3 DNA sequence: TGTGCCAGCTCACCACCTGGAGGGGATCAGGAGCCCCAGCATTTT. Translating gives CASSPPGGDQEPQHF.